Detailed here is one T cell receptor beta chain. Its antigen is not known. This CDR3 has 14 residues. Trimming at V came to 4 bases and at J to 5 bases, leaving 5 bases not matched to a gene. Germline V CDR1 and CDR2: LNHDA, SQIVND (reference sequence). Sequencing used immunoSEQ multiplex PCR; TCRdb keeps in-frame clones, though not all of them. The data contain around 25,000 clones, 85% of them seen just once; the ten biggest clones take up about 19%. The source of the sample is a study of lymphopenia after photon versus proton radiotherapy. Study-level results: A bigger post-nadir fall in TCR diversity correlated inversely with survival time in deceased patients. Under photons, naive T cells and diversity fell while effector/memory populations rose. After the lymphocyte nadir, photon-treated repertoires showed oligoclonal expansion, especially of CD8+ Temra cells.

The chain couples TRBV19 to TRBJ2-5, with 9 nucleotides matching TRBD2. This clonotype was sampled from a man aged 55 to 70 with pancreatic cancer. The sample here was peripheral blood, taken from a patient treated with photon-based radiotherapy. CDR3 sequence reads: CASSTGTSYETQYF. CDR3 DNA sequence: TGTGCCAGTAGTACCGGGACTAGCTACGAGACCCAGTACTTC.